This TCR beta chain derives from a study of blood T cell repertoires in COVID-19. About the research overall: The United States, Italy and Spain provided the acute and convalescent COVID-19 samples.

V lost 5 bases to trimming and J lost 9 bases; unmatched junction nucleotides: 10. The CDR3 loop spans 14 amino acids. Germline CDR1 LGHDT, CDR2 YNNKEL (reference sequence). Original processing notes: Researchers report that nucleated cell counts were estimated from reference gene primer amplification. Some clones are missing from TCRdb's copy, which holds only in-frame ones; the method was immunoSEQ multiplex PCR. The V and J calls and clone size were taken over from that table, and D and trimming were inferred from the DNA. The sample has 120,000 or so clones, about 90% seen once. The sample taken for sequencing was peripheral blood. This rearrangement joins TRBV3-1 (or the pseudogene TRBV3-2) to TRBJ1-5; 7 bases align to TRBD1. The source of this sequence is a woman in her sixties or seventies with acute or convalescent COVID-19. CDR3 sequence reads: CASSGVSGGRPQHF. The DNA for the CDR3 is TGTGCCAGCAGCGGGGTCTCAGGGGGTAGGCCCCAGCATTTT.